This T cell receptor (beta chain) is drawn from a study of T cells after yellow fever vaccination. Study observations and caveats: The secondary response showed a weaker magnitude and a faster peak, day 5 versus 15.

Many counts were recorded for this clonotype. Antigen: not known. CDR3 length: 14 amino acids. Deletions cut 2 bases from V and 7 bases from J, with 15 bases between. The V gene's germline CDR1 is MNHEY and CDR2 SMNVEV (reference sequence). TCRdb called the 5' RACE reads again in MiXCR, with one record for every CDR3 protein. The sample shows 150,000 to 200,000 distinct CDR3 sequences, around 7% of them seen only once. The chain recombines TRBV27 with TRBJ2-7; D gene ambiguous. The origin of this receptor is a man aged 18 to 29 who received the YFV17D yellow fever vaccine. Sequenced here: CD4+ T cells sorted from PBMCs, sampled less than 6 days after the first yellow fever vaccination. The CDR3 DNA follows: TGTGCCAGCAGTTTAAATACCCGGACGTTTGAGCAGTACTTC. This sequence encodes CASSLNTRTFEQYF.